The T cell receptor (beta chain) under discussion was sequenced for a study of blood T cell repertoires in COVID-19. Whole-study context: Sites in the United States, Italy and Spain provided acute and convalescent COVID-19 samples.

How the authors handled the data: For nucleated cells, counts were estimated from reference gene primer amplification. Here immunoSEQ multiplex PCR was the method, and the copy in TCRdb shows in-frame clones only, minus some. The V and J calls and clone size are taken from that table; D and trimming were inferred from the DNA. The table includes 150,000 to 200,000 clones, 87% detected once. The sequence was obtained from a woman between 45 and 60 years old with acute or convalescent COVID-19. The sample taken for sequencing was peripheral blood.

CDR3 nucleotides: TGTGCCAGCAGTTCTATCTACGAGCAGTACTTC. Translating it yields CASSSIYEQYF. The V call is TRBV6-1, the J call TRBJ2-7; D not certain. This CDR3 spans 11 amino acids. Germline-derived CDR1 and CDR2 are MNHNS and SASEGT. Trimming stripped 5 bases from V and 3 bases from J, with 5 bases between.